Following are 27 T cell receptor beta chains from one sample sequenced in a study of shared clonotypes between healthy human individuals. Positive CCR7 selection of CD45RO-negative cells yielded the naive CD8 cells, and terminally differentiated effector memory CD45RA+ cells were excluded. Here immunoSEQ multiplex PCR was the method, and the copy in TCRdb shows in-frame clones only, minus some. This repertoire shows nearly 600,000 clones, roughly 96% found once; its top ten account for 0.1% to 0.11%. The sequenced sample consisted of naive CD8+ T cells sorted from blood. These receptors originate from a woman between 25 and 40 years old in good health.

DNA for the CDR3: TGTGCCAGTAAAATAAGGGAGACCCAGTACTTC. Protein: CASKIRETQYF. This rearrangement joins TRBV19 to TRBJ2-5; D remains unclear. Germline assignment: CDR1 LNHDA and CDR2 SQIVND (reference sequence). CDR3 length: 11 residues. The V end was cut by 7 bases, the J end by 5 bases, with 8 bases between.

This chain uses TRBV6-1 with TRBJ2-2; the match to TRBD1 covers 8 bases. The trim removed 8 bases at V and 5 bases at J, leaving 10 bases unmatched. There are 15 residues in the CDR3. Germline V gives CDR1 MNHNS, CDR2 SASEGT. Here the CDR3 DNA reads TGTGCCAGCTATGGAGGACAGGGTATAACCGGGGAGCTGTTTTTT. It encodes CASYGGQGITGELFF.

The genes are TRBV4-1 and TRBJ2-1, with D tentatively TRBD2 (5 bases). The CDR3 has 16 residues. Germline CDR1 MGHRA, CDR2 YSYEKL. The ends were cut back, 3 bases at V and 7 bases at J, with 19 bases in the middle. Here the CDR3 DNA reads TGCGCCAGCAGCCATTACGTGGCGGGTTTGGTTAATGAGCAGTTCTTC. This encodes CASSHYVAGLVNEQFF.

The chain has TRBV30 and TRBJ2-7, with 9 bases identical to TRBD1. J lost 0 bases, V lost 5 bases, and 2 bases had no gene match. Germline CDR1 is GTSNPN and CDR2 is SVGIG (reference sequence). CDR3 size: 13 residues. CDR3 sequence reads: CAWGTGPSYEQYF. The DNA of the CDR3 is TGTGCCTGGGGGACAGGGCCCTCCTACGAGCAGTACTTC.

This chain links TRBV15 with TRBJ2-3; D is unresolved. Germline lookup yields CDR1 LNHNV and CDR2 YYDKDF (reference sequence). This CDR3 is built from 13 residues. V was cut by 0 bases and J by 5 bases, with 6 bases left in between. The CDR3 DNA follows: TGTGCCACCAGCAGAGATCTTGGAGATACGCAGTATTTT. Amino acids: CATSRDLGDTQYF.

CDR3 sequence: CATAGTRINEQFF. CDR3 sequence (DNA): TGTGCCACCGCCGGGACTAGAATCAATGAGCAGTTCTTC. The V and J genes are TRBV6-9 and TRBJ2-1, with 8 bases lining up with TRBD2. Germline V gene sequence: CDR1 MNHGY, CDR2 SVAAGI. This CDR3 is 13 amino acids long. V was clipped by 10 bases and J by 6 bases; unmatched bases: 8.

This sequence joins TRBV6-6 and TRBJ1-1; D gene uncertain. V was cut by 7 bases and J by 8 bases, with 8 bases left in between. There are 10 residues in the CDR3. Germline assignment: CDR1 MNHNY and CDR2 SVGAGI (reference sequence). The CDR3 DNA follows: TGTGCCAGCATTGGGCAAGAAGCTTTCTTT. It specifies CASIGQEAFF.

Only one count was recorded for this clone. The rearrangement uses TRBV28 and TRBJ2-7, with TRBD1 as a possible D gene (5 bases). Germline V gene lookup returns CDR1 MDHEN and CDR2 SYDVKM. The CDR3 extends over 15 amino acids. V was cut by 6 bases and J by 0 bases, with 15 bases left in between. The DNA for the CDR3 is TGTGCCAGCAGCCCCCCAGGGAAGAGCTCCTACGAGCAGTACTTC. It translates to CASSPPGKSSYEQYF.

The chain couples TRBV27 to TRBJ1-2, with 7 bases lining up with TRBD1. Germline CDR1 MNHEY, CDR2 SMNVEV (reference sequence). The CDR3 loop spans 13 amino acids. The V gene end was trimmed by 4 bases and the J gene end by 8 bases; junction bases not matched to a gene: 7. CDR3 coding DNA: TGTGCCAGCAGTTACCCGACAGGGCGCGGCTACACCTTC. Translation gives CASSYPTGRGYTF.

The chain couples TRBV9 to TRBJ1-5, with D hard to call. This CDR3 comprises 15 residues. Trimming removed 2 bases at V and 4 bases at J, with 13 bases between. Germline V gene lookup returns CDR1 SGDLS and CDR2 YYNGEE. CDR3 sequence (DNA): TGTGCCAGCAGCGTCGAGCCCGATGGGAATCAGCCCCAGCATTTT. It is translated as CASSVEPDGNQPQHF.

This chain joins TRBV11-2 and TRBJ1-3; tentatively, D is TRBD1 (6 bases). This CDR3 is built from 15 residues. The ends were cut back, 3 bases at V and 2 bases at J, with 11 bases in the middle. Germline CDR1 reads SGHAT; CDR2 reads FQNNGV. The DNA of the CDR3 is TGTGCCAGCAGCTTCAGGGGAAAGGCTGGAAACACCATATATTTT. It encodes CASSFRGKAGNTIYF.

This chain links TRBV27 with TRBJ1-2; TRBD1 aligns across 10 bases. The CDR3 runs to 17 residues. The germline V gene encodes CDR1 MNHEY and CDR2 SMNVEV (reference sequence). V shed 1 base and J 5 bases; nucleotides not matched to a gene: 10. The CDR3 region is CASSLLDRQGAPYGYTF. In DNA form, the CDR3 reads TGTGCCAGCAGTTTATTAGACCGACAGGGGGCGCCGTATGGCTACACCTTC.

V is TRBV27 and J is TRBJ1-1; D gene unclear. Looked up from germline, CDR1 is MNHEY and CDR2 is SMNVEV (reference sequence). V lost 2 bases to trimming and J lost 5 bases, with 12 bases between them. The CDR3 consists of 14 residues. CDR3 nucleotide sequence: TGTGCCAGCAGTTTACGGACTCCGGGGACTGAAGCTTTCTTT. This codes for CASSLRTPGTEAFF.

The chain combines TRBV27 with TRBJ1-2; 7 bases agree with TRBD1. This CDR3 is 14 amino acids long. The germline gives CDR1 MNHEY, CDR2 SMNVEV (reference sequence). V shed 7 bases and J 8 bases; nucleotides not matched to a gene: 13. The CDR3 spells CASTHKGTADGYTF. DNA for the CDR3: TGTGCCAGCACCCACAAGGGGACAGCAGACGGCTACACCTTC.

For this clone: The same CDR3 arises from other DNA sequences in this sample as well. The chain links TRBV27 to TRBJ2-1, with 10 bases matching TRBD2. The CDR3 is 15 residues long. In germline, CDR1 is MNHEY, CDR2 SMNVEV (reference sequence). The trim removed 6 bases at V and 3 bases at J, leaving 5 bases unmatched. CDR3 sequence reads: CASSSGTSVYNEQFF. The CDR3 DNA is TGTGCCAGCAGCTCGGGGACTAGCGTCTACAATGAGCAGTTCTTC.

V and J are TRBV7-3 and TRBJ2-3, with a tentative D call TRBD1 (6 bases). The CDR3 is made up of 13 amino acids. The germline V and J ends were trimmed by 5 bases and 4 bases, with 10 bases remaining between them. Germline V lookup: CDR1 SGHTA, CDR2 FQGTGA. CDR3 in amino acids: CASSPQGSDTQYF. CDR3 nucleotides: TGTGCCAGCAGCCCCCAGGGGTCAGATACGCAGTATTTT. The whole variable domain, filled in from reference TRBV7-3 and TRBJ2-3, reads GAGVSQTPSNKVTEKGKYVELRCDPISGHTALYWYRQSLGQGPEFLIYFQGTGAADDSGLPNDRFFAVRPEGSVSTLKIQRTERGDSAVYLCASSPQGSDTQYFGPGTRLTVL.

The chain employs TRBV6-1 and TRBJ2-7; D may match TRBD1 or TRBD2 (5 bases each). The CDR3 runs 15 residues. V was cut by 4 bases and J by 0 bases, with 13 bases left in between. Germline CDR1 is MNHNS and CDR2 is SASEGT. This CDR3 reads CASSAGRSRSYEQYF. The CDR3 DNA reads as TGTGCCAGCAGTGCGGGACGCTCTCGCTCCTACGAGCAGTACTTC.

The chain combines TRBV27 with TRBJ2-3; 10 nucleotides align to TRBD2. The CDR3 has 15 residues. With 6 bases clipped from V and 3 bases from J, the junction kept 6 bases outside the gene matches. Looked up from germline, CDR1 is MNHEY and CDR2 is SMNVEV (reference sequence). CDR3 bases: TGTGCCAGCAGCTTAGTAGCGGGAGGAACAGATACGCAGTATTTT. Protein sequence: CASSLVAGGTDTQYF.

The CDR3 region has the DNA TGTGCCAGTCGGAGCGGCTGGGGGGACGAGCAGTACTTC. This gives the protein CASRSGWGDEQYF. The chain recombines TRBV28 with TRBJ2-7, with D perhaps matching TRBD2 (6 bases). The CDR3 sequence is 13 residues long. Trimming stripped 9 bases from V and 5 bases from J, with 17 bases between. Germline loops: CDR1 MDHEN, CDR2 SYDVKM.

The chain carries TRBV6-6 and TRBJ2-3; maybe TRBD1 (6 bases). CDR3 size: 16 residues. Germline V gene lookup returns CDR1 MNHNY and CDR2 SVGAGI (reference sequence). The ends were cut back, 5 bases at V and 7 bases at J, with 22 bases in the middle. The CDR3 region has the DNA TGTGCCAGCAGTACAGGGACCCAGTTTGGGATAAATACGCAGTATTTT. Translation: CASSTGTQFGINTQYF.

A note on this clone: At the DNA level, this CDR3 is encoded by other sequences in the same sample as well. The genes are TRBV27 and TRBJ2-7; tentatively, D is TRBD1 (7 bases). The CDR3 runs 14 residues. Germline V gene sequence: CDR1 MNHEY, CDR2 SMNVEV (reference sequence). The V end was cut by 5 bases, the J end by 3 bases, with 14 bases between. CDR3 in amino acids: CASSARQGLYEQYF. CDR3 sequence (DNA): TGTGCCAGCAGTGCCCGACAGGGACTCTACGAGCAGTACTTC.

The chain employs TRBV13 and TRBJ2-7; 9 bases are shared with TRBD1. The germline CDR1 and CDR2 sequences are PRHDT and FYEKMQ (reference sequence). CDR3 size: 12 residues. Losses at the gene ends were 8 bases for V and 7 bases for J; bases not matched to a gene: 6. CDR3 coding DNA: TGTGCCAGCTCTACGACAGGGGGAGAGCAGTACTTC. It encodes CASSTTGGEQYF.

In DNA form, the CDR3 reads TGCGCCAGCAGCCAAGATTGGCGGGAGGGCCCCCCCTACGAGCAGTACTTC. Protein sequence: CASSQDWREGPPYEQYF. The chain employs TRBV4-1 and TRBJ2-7; the match to TRBD2 covers 9 bases. The CDR3 is 17 residues long. Germline CDR1 MGHRA, CDR2 YSYEKL. V lost 0 bases, J lost 2 bases, and 8 bases stayed unmatched.

The chain links TRBV27 to TRBJ1-1, with TRBD1 as a possible D gene (5 bases). Germline V lookup: CDR1 MNHEY, CDR2 SMNVEV (reference sequence). The CDR3 covers 15 residues. Trimming cost V 6 bases and J 4 bases, with 18 bases left between them. In DNA, the CDR3 is TGTGCCAGCAGCTCAAAACTCGTCGGGGGCACTGAAGCTTTCTTT. Translation gives CASSSKLVGGTEAFF.

The rearrangement links TRBV28 to TRBJ2-7, with TRBD2 matching 7 bases. CDR3 length: 15 residues. CDR1 MDHEN and CDR2 SYDVKM come from the germline V gene. Trimming at V came to 4 bases and at J to 5 bases, leaving 11 bases not matched to a gene. CDR3 in amino acids: CASSSPPGGINEQYF. Written as DNA, the CDR3 is TGTGCCAGCAGTTCCCCTCCGGGAGGAATCAACGAGCAGTACTTC.

The chain joins TRBV5-6 to TRBJ2-3, with 9 nucleotides matching TRBD1. Germline V gene lookup returns CDR1 SGHDT and CDR2 YYEEEE. The trim removed 1 base at V and 3 bases at J, leaving 6 bases unmatched. The CDR3 has 16 amino acids. The CDR3 here is CASSLMLDRGTDTQYF. Here the CDR3 DNA reads TGTGCCAGCAGCTTGATGCTGGACAGGGGTACAGATACGCAGTATTTT.

The chain uses TRBV6-1 and TRBJ1-2; 7 nucleotides agree with TRBD1. Per germline, CDR1 MNHNS and CDR2 SASEGT. V lost 6 bases, J lost 7 bases, and 11 bases stayed unmatched. CDR3 length: 14 residues. Here the CDR3 reads CASRENRDSLGYTF. The CDR3 region has the DNA TGTGCCAGCAGGGAGAACCGGGACAGCCTTGGCTACACCTTC.